What follows describes a single TCR beta chain. In the original workflow: Counts of nucleated cells, estimated from reference gene primer amplification, were obtained. TCRdb's copy holds only in-frame clones and misses some; the assay was immunoSEQ multiplex PCR. V and J calls and clone size are copied from that table; D and trimming were computed from the DNA. This table holds 150,000 to 200,000 clones, about 88% found once. The sample belongs to a study of blood T cell repertoires in COVID-19. Study context: Sites in the United States, Italy and Spain provided acute and convalescent COVID-19 samples.

The CDR3 covers 18 residues. The germline V gene encodes CDR1 SGHVS and CDR2 FQNEAQ. With 4 bases clipped from V and 4 bases from J, the junction kept 14 bases outside the gene matches. The chain employs TRBV7-8 and TRBJ2-3; 10 positions agree with TRBD2. The sample comprised peripheral blood. The origin of this receptor is a human donor in a cohort sampled during active COVID-19. CDR3 DNA: TGTGCCAGCAGCTCAATCCGACTAGCGGGTTTCGGGCCAGATACGCAGTATTTT. Residues: CASSSIRLAGFGPDTQYF.